This T cell receptor beta chain derives from a study of cytomegalovirus exposure and HLA in healthy donors. Study as a whole: The Caucasian-associated ancestry cluster held less than 85% of a few hundred genotyped donors.

The PCR contained 60 Vbeta and 13 Jbeta primers. Generated by immunoSEQ multiplex PCR, the TCRdb table keeps only in-frame clones and is missing some. Of approximately 180,000 clones in the sample, about three quarters were seen once. This CDR3 is built from 15 residues. Trimming at V came to 2 bases and at J to 8 bases, leaving 10 bases not matched to a gene. Germline V gives CDR1 SGHRS, CDR2 YFSETQ. The material sequenced was PBMCs. The chain employs TRBV5-1 and TRBJ1-1, with TRBD1 matching 9 bases. This receptor was taken from a woman between 40 and 55 years old in good health and CMV-seronegative. This CDR3 reads CASSLQGAIDSEAFF. The CDR3 bases are TGCGCCAGCAGCTTACAGGGGGCTATAGACTCGGAAGCTTTCTTT.